This TCR beta chain was profiled in a study of memory CD4+ T cells and cytomegalovirus serostatus. Background on the study: Of the healthy Belgian adults, 9 were CMV seropositive and 24 seronegative.

Methods used by the authors: After removing out-of-frame reads, around 2.2 million distinct TCRbeta sequences remained. Sequencing was performed with immunoSEQ multiplex PCR; in TCRdb, only in-frame clones are kept and a portion is missing. V, J and clone size are taken as reported in that table, and D and trimming were inferred from the DNA itself. The sample includes around 50,000 clones, roughly 78% of them seen just once. General study points: CMV serostatus prediction reached median AUC approximately 0.96, or 0.89 with US-trained model.

This CDR3 region has 15 residues. Trimming left V 1 base short and J 3 bases short, with 13 bases between. Germline V gene data show CDR1 as SGHDN and CDR2 as FVKESK. This clone was seen a single time. The antigen is undetermined. Single viable CD3+CD4+CD8-CD45RO+ cells were sorted as the memory CD4+ T cells. This sequence originates from an adult in good health and CMV-seronegative. This chain uses TRBV14 with TRBJ2-7; D might be TRBD1 or TRBD2, each matching 5 bases. What was sequenced was memory CD4+ T cells from blood. CDR3 amino acids: CASSQARDRLYEQYF. CDR3 DNA sequence: TGTGCCAGCAGCCAAGCTAGGGACCGACTCTACGAGCAGTACTTC.